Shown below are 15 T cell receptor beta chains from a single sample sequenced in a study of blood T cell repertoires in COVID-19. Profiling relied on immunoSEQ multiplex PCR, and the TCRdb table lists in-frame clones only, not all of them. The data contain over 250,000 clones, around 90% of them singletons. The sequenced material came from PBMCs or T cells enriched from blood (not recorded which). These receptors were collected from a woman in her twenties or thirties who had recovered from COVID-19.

The CDR3 protein is CASSYSMGAGQPQHF. DNA for the CDR3: TGTGCCAGCAGTTACTCGATGGGGGCTGGTCAGCCCCAGCATTTT. The chain uses TRBV6-2 or TRBV6-3 and TRBJ1-5; tentatively, D is TRBD1 (6 bases). Trimming left V 0 bases short and J 6 bases short, with 12 bases between. Germline CDR1 is MNHEY and CDR2 is SVGEGT. The length of the CDR3 is 15 residues.

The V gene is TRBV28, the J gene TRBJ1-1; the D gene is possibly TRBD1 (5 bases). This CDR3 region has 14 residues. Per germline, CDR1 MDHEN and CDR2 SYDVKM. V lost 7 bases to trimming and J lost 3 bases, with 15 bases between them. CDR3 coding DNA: TGTGCCAGCACCATGCAGGGAACGGACACTGAAGCTTTCTTT. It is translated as CASTMQGTDTEAFF.

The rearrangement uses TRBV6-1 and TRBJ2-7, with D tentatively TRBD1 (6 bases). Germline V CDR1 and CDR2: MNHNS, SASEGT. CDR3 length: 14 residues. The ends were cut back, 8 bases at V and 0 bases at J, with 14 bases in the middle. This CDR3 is CASGDGQYSYEQYF. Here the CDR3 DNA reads TGTGCCAGCGGAGATGGACAGTACTCCTACGAGCAGTACTTC.

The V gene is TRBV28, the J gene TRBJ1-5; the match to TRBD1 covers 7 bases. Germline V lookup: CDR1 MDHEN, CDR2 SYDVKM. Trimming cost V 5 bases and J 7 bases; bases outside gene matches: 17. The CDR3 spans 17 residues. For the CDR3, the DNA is TGTGCCAGCAGTCATCTCCGACAGGGTCGAAGGGAGCAGCCCCAGCATTTT. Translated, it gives CASSHLRQGRREQPQHF.

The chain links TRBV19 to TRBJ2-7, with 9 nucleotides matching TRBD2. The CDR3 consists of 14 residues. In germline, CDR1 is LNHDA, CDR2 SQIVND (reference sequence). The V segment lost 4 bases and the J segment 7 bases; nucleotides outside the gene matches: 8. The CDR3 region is CASSTREGPGEQYF. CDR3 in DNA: TGTGCCAGTAGTACGCGGGAGGGCCCGGGGGAGCAGTACTTC. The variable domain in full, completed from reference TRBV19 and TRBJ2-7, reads DGGITQSPKYLFRKEGQNVTLSCEQNLNHDAMYWYRQDPGQGLRLIYYSQIVNDFQKGDIAEGYSVSREKKESFPLTVTSAQKNPTAFYLCASSTREGPGEQYFGPGTRLTVT.

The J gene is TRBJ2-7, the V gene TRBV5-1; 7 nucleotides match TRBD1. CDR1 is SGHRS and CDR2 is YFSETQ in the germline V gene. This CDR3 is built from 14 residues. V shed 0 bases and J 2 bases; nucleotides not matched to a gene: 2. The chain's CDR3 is CASSLGDRAYEQYF. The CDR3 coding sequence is TGCGCCAGCAGCTTGGGGGACAGAGCCTACGAGCAGTACTTC. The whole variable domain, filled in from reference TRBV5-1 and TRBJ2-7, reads KAGVTQTPRYLIKTRGQQVTLSCSPISGHRSVSWYQQTPGQGLQFLFEYFSETQRNKGNFPGRFSGRQFSNSRSEMNVSTLELGDSALYLCASSLGDRAYEQYFGPGTRLTVT.

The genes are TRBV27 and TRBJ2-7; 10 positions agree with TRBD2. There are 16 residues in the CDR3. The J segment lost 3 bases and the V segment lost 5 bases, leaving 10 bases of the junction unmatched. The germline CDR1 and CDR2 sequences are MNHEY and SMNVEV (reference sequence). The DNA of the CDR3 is TGTGCCAGCAGTACCGTAACTAGCGGGGCTTACTACGAGCAGTACTTC. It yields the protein CASSTVTSGAYYEQYF.

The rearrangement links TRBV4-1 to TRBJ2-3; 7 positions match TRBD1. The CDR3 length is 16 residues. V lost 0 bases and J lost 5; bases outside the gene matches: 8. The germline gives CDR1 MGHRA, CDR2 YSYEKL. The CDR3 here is CASSQDQGGGLDTQYF. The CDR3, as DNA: TGCGCCAGCAGCCAAGATCAAGGGGGCGGTTTAGATACGCAGTATTTT.

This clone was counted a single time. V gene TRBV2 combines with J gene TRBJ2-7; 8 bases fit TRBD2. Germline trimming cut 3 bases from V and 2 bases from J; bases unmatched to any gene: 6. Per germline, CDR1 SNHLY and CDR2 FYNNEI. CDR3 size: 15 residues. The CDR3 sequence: CASSDGRGVTYEQYF. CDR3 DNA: TGTGCCAGCAGTGACGGGCGGGGGGTAACCTACGAGCAGTACTTC.

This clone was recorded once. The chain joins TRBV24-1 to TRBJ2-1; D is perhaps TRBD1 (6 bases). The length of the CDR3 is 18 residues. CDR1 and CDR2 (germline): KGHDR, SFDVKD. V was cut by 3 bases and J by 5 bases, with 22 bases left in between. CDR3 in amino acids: CATSDHYSGATNDNEQFF. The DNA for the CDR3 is TGTGCCACCAGTGATCATTACTCAGGGGCCACAAATGACAATGAGCAGTTCTTC.

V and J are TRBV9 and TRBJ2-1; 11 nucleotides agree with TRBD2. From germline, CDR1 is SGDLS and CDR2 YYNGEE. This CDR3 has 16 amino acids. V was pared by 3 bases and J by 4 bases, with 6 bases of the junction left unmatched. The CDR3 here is CASSAISGRGYNEQFF. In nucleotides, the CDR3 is TGTGCCAGCAGCGCCATTAGCGGGAGGGGGTACAATGAGCAGTTCTTC.

The CDR3 DNA reads as TGTGCTAGTGGACTGTACGAGCAGTACTTC. Translated: CASGLYEQYF. The chain couples TRBV12-5 to TRBJ2-7, with D unclear. The CDR3 sequence is 10 residues long. Germline CDR1 LGHNT, CDR2 FRNRAP. Trimming removed 6 bases at V and 4 bases at J, with 4 bases between.

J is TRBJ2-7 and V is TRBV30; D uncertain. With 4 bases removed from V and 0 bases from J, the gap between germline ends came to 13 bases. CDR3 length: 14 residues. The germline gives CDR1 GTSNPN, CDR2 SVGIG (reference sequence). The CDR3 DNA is TGTGCCTGGAAAAACGGTCCGAACTCCTACGAGCAGTACTTC. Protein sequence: CAWKNGPNSYEQYF. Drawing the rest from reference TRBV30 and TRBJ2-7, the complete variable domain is SQTIHQWPATLVQPVGSPLSLECTVEGTSNPNLYWYRQAAGRGLQLLFYSVGIGQISSEVPQNLSASRPQDRQFILSSKKLLLSDSGFYLCAWKNGPNSYEQYFGPGTRLTVT.

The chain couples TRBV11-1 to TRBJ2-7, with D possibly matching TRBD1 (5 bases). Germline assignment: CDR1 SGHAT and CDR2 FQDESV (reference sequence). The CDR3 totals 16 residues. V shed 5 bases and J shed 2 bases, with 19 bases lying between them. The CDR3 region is CASSPTQQLGPYEQYF. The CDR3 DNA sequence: TGTGCCAGCAGCCCCACCCAACAGCTGGGGCCCTACGAGCAGTACTTC.

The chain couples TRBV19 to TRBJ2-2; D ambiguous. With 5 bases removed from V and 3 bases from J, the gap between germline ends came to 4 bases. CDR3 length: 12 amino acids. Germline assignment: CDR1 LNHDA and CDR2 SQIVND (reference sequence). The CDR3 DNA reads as TGTGCCAGTAGTCCTTACACCGGGGAGCTGTTTTTT. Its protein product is CASSPYTGELFF.